The T cell receptor (beta chain) described here comes from a study of early T cells in non-severe SARS-CoV-2 infection. Study information: Chains were not paired, and sequencing was done on bulk RNA from unsorted whole blood.

V lost 5 bases, J lost 7 bases, and 14 bases lay in between. Germline CDR1 reads SGHVS; CDR2 reads FNYEAQ. This CDR3 spans 13 amino acids. Unique molecular identifiers (one per individual cDNA molecule) were attached. TCRdb fed the 5' RACE reads into MiXCR, producing one record per CDR3 protein. The data contain about 61,000 distinct CDR3 sequences, more than 10% of them singletons. A word on this clonotype: The target antigen is unknown.

Findings and limits, study-wide: Private and CD4 specificities were missed by VDJdb matching, which favored anti-spike CD8 responses.

J is TRBJ1-2 and V is TRBV7-6; perhaps TRBD1 as D (5 bases). The sequenced sample was whole blood, obtained at baseline. This TCR was sampled from an adult who was a healthcare worker with PCR-confirmed SARS-CoV-2 infection or an uninfected control (not recorded which). The donor label of this sample is uncertain. The CDR3 DNA is TGTGCCAGCAGCCCCTTCAGGGTTCGTGGCTACACCTTC. Translating gives CASSPFRVRGYTF.